Following are 20 T cell receptor beta chains from one sample sequenced in a study of blood T cell repertoires in COVID-19. Assay: immunoSEQ multiplex PCR; the TCRdb copy retains only in-frame clones and omits some. The table has about 310,000 clones, roughly 89% seen once; the top ten hold 3.5% to 4.5%. The sequencing sample was made of PBMCs or T cells enriched from blood (not recorded which). The receptors stem from a woman in her late teens or twenties with acute COVID-19.

The chain has TRBV28 and TRBJ2-5, with 8 bases matching TRBD2. Trimming removed 6 bases from V and 3 bases from J; junction bases left unmatched: 15. The CDR3 totals 17 residues. Germline CDR1 is MDHEN and CDR2 is SYDVKM. The CDR3 DNA sequence: TGTGCCAGCAGCCCTCGGCACGCGGGCGGGAGGAAAGAGACCCAGTACTTC. Translated, it gives CASSPRHAGGRKETQYF.

The chain has TRBV28 and TRBJ1-2; a possible D gene is TRBD1 (5 bases). The CDR3 is made up of 15 amino acids. Looked up from germline, CDR1 is MDHEN and CDR2 is SYDVKM. The V end lost 7 bases, the J end lost 5 bases, and 20 bases lay between the germline ends. CDR3 sequence: CASITDPGGGYGYTF. CDR3 DNA sequence: TGTGCCAGCATTACCGACCCCGGGGGAGGTTATGGCTACACCTTC.

The chain uses TRBV18 and TRBJ1-2; 7 nucleotides line up with TRBD1. The germline CDR1 and CDR2 sequences are KGHSH and LQKENI. The V segment lost 5 bases and the J segment 2 bases; nucleotides outside the gene matches: 5. This CDR3 has 14 residues. CDR3: CASSFRGQNYGYTF. The CDR3 coding sequence is TGTGCCAGCTCATTTAGGGGACAGAACTATGGCTACACCTTC.

This chain uses TRBV5-1 with TRBJ2-7, with D unclear. The CDR3 sequence is 12 residues long. The germline gives CDR1 SGHRS, CDR2 YFSETQ. Trimming removed 4 bases from V and 3 bases from J, with 8 bases in between. The CDR3 reads CASSAVDYEQYF. The CDR3 DNA follows: TGCGCCAGCAGCGCGGTCGACTACGAGCAGTACTTC.

The V call is TRBV11-3, the J call TRBJ2-7; TRBD1 is a possible D gene (5 bases). CDR3 length equals 14 residues. V was pared by 2 bases and J by 5 bases, with 13 bases between. The germline CDR1 and CDR2 sequences are SGHNT and YENEEA. CDR3 sequence reads: CASSLNQGDHEQYF. CDR3 nucleotides: TGTGCCAGCAGCTTAAACCAGGGCGACCACGAGCAGTACTTC.

This clone was observed a single time. The chain uses TRBV7-3 and TRBJ1-3; a weak D match, TRBD1 (5 bases). V was pared by 1 base and J by 8 bases, with 9 bases between. Germline V gene data show CDR1 as SGHTA and CDR2 as FQGTGA. The CDR3 consists of 13 residues. CDR3 coding DNA: TGTGCCAGCAGCTTAAAGGGGCGAGACACCATATATTTT. Translated, it gives CASSLKGRDTIYF.

The chain recombines TRBV3-1 (or the pseudogene TRBV3-2) with TRBJ2-1, with D uncertain. The V end was cut by 3 bases, the J end by 4 bases, with 16 bases between. Germline-derived CDR1 and CDR2 are LGHDT and YNNKEL (reference sequence). There are 16 residues in the CDR3. The CDR3 region is CASSQRSERPYNEQFF. The CDR3 bases are TGTGCCAGCAGCCAGAGGTCCGAGAGACCTTACAATGAGCAGTTCTTC.

The chain joins TRBV10-3 to TRBJ2-7, with a weak D call TRBD2 (6 bases). Trimming pared 6 bases from V and 0 bases from J, leaving 15 bases between. Per the germline V gene, CDR1 is ENHRY and CDR2 is SYGVKD. This CDR3 is 15 amino acids long. CDR3 amino acids: CAISDSGTGSYEQYF. CDR3 nucleotide sequence: TGTGCCATCAGCGATAGCGGAACTGGCTCCTACGAGCAGTACTTC.

This rearrangement joins TRBV11-1 to TRBJ1-1; 8 positions agree with TRBD1. J lost 3 bases, V lost 5 bases, and 5 bases had no gene match. The CDR3 is 14 amino acids. Germline-derived CDR1 and CDR2 are SGHAT and FQDESV (reference sequence). The CDR3 coding sequence is TGTGCCAGCAGCCGGACAGGGTTATACACTGAAGCTTTCTTT. Its translation is CASSRTGLYTEAFF.

This chain connects TRBV7-8 to TRBJ2-1, with TRBD2 identical over 7 bases. Trimming at V came to 4 bases and at J to 3 bases, leaving 0 bases not matched to a gene. Germline V gives CDR1 SGHVS, CDR2 FQNEAQ. The CDR3 spans 13 residues. The CDR3 sequence is CASSWTSYNEQFF. DNA of the CDR3: TGTGCCAGCAGCTGGACTAGCTACAATGAGCAGTTCTTC.

This clone was recorded a few times. The rearrangement uses TRBV7-8 and TRBJ1-6; tentative D call: TRBD1 (5 bases). V lost 5 bases, J lost 3 bases, and 17 bases lay in between. In germline, CDR1 is SGHVS, CDR2 FQNEAQ. This CDR3 comprises 17 residues. CDR3 amino acids: CASSVLPDIDYNSPLHF. CDR3 coding DNA: TGTGCCAGCAGCGTATTACCGGACATCGACTATAATTCACCCCTCCACTTT. The full variable domain, with the rest looked up from reference TRBV7-8 and TRBJ1-6, is GAGVSQSPRYKVAKRGQDVALRCDPISGHVSLFWYQQALGQGPEFLTYFQNEAQLDKSGLPSDRFFAERPEGSVSTLKIQRTQQEDSAVYLCASSVLPDIDYNSPLHFGNGTRLTVT.

The rearrangement joins TRBV11-2 to TRBJ2-7; 7 bases align to TRBD2. The CDR3 extends over 15 amino acids. Trimming at V came to 0 bases and at J to 2 bases, leaving 4 bases not matched to a gene. The V gene's germline CDR1 is SGHAT and CDR2 FQNNGV. The CDR3 DNA is TGTGCCAGCAGCTTAGACGGGGGGACCCCCTACGAGCAGTACTTC. Protein product: CASSLDGGTPYEQYF.

J is TRBJ1-6 and V is TRBV9, with D perhaps TRBD1 (6 bases). The germline CDR1 and CDR2 sequences are SGDLS and YYNGEE. V was clipped by 3 bases and J by 7 bases, with 11 bases between them. The CDR3 loop spans 14 amino acids. CDR3 coding DNA: TGTGCCAGCAGCGGACGGACAGCAAATTCACCCCTCCACTTT. Amino acid sequence: CASSGRTANSPLHF.

This sequence joins TRBV11-2 and TRBJ1-1; perhaps TRBD1 as D (6 bases). The V gene lost 3 bases and the J gene lost 3 bases, with 11 bases spanning the gap. The CDR3 has 14 amino acids. From germline, CDR1 is SGHAT and CDR2 FQNNGV. CDR3: CASSLGQIYTEAFF. The CDR3 region has the DNA TGTGCCAGCAGCTTGGGACAAATATACACTGAAGCTTTCTTT.

The rearrangement uses TRBV10-3 and TRBJ1-2; TRBD1 is a possible D gene (5 bases). Trimming cost V 3 bases and J 7 bases, with 18 bases left between them. This CDR3 region has 15 residues. Germline V gives CDR1 ENHRY, CDR2 SYGVKD. Here the CDR3 reads CAISDRQGREGGYTF. The CDR3 DNA follows: TGTGCCATCAGTGATCGGCAGGGCCGTGAAGGTGGCTACACCTTC.

The rearrangement uses TRBV5-1 and TRBJ2-3, with 11 bases aligning to TRBD2. In germline, CDR1 is SGHRS, CDR2 YFSETQ. This CDR3 region has 19 residues. Losses at the gene ends were 2 bases for V and 0 bases for J; bases not matched to a gene: 11. CDR3 amino acids: CASSLSPGTSGTSTDTQYF. CDR3 nucleotide sequence: TGCGCCAGCAGCTTATCACCCGGGACTAGCGGTACTAGCACAGATACGCAGTATTTT.

The chain links TRBV2 to TRBJ1-2; the match to TRBD1 covers 7 bases. The CDR3 is made up of 15 amino acids. Germline V CDR1 and CDR2: SNHLY, FYNNEI. J gave up 5 bases and V 6 bases, and 12 bases lay outside the gene matches. Written as DNA, the CDR3 is TGTGCCAGCAGCGCCGCGACAGGGATCCCTTATGGCTACACCTTC. Translated, it gives CASSAATGIPYGYTF.

This clone was seen a few times. The chain is built from TRBV7-3 and TRBJ2-3; D might be TRBD1 (5 bases). Trimming took 5 bases from V and 5 from J, leaving 8 bases between them. The germline V gene has CDR1 SGHTA and CDR2 FQGTGA. This CDR3 is built from 12 residues. The CDR3 bases are TGTGCCAGCAGCGTAGACAGAGATACGCAGTATTTT. This gives the protein CASSVDRDTQYF.

V usage is TRBV9 and J usage is TRBJ1-5; the D is unclear. This CDR3 has 15 residues. Germline V lookup: CDR1 SGDLS, CDR2 YYNGEE. V lost 4 bases and J 7 bases, leaving 18 bases between the germline ends. The CDR3 DNA is TGTGCCAGCAGCCAATCGGGTGGTCGCGGACAGCCCCAGCATTTT. Translation: CASSQSGGRGQPQHF.

The V gene is TRBV5-1, the J gene TRBJ2-3; TRBD2 agrees at 12 bases. J gave up 2 bases and V 4 bases, and 8 bases lay outside the gene matches. The length of the CDR3 is 17 residues. The germline CDR1 and CDR2 sequences are SGHRS and YFSETQ. In nucleotides, the CDR3 is TGCGCCAGCAGCCTCGGGACTAGCGGGTACCACACAGATACGCAGTATTTT. This codes for CASSLGTSGYHTDTQYF.